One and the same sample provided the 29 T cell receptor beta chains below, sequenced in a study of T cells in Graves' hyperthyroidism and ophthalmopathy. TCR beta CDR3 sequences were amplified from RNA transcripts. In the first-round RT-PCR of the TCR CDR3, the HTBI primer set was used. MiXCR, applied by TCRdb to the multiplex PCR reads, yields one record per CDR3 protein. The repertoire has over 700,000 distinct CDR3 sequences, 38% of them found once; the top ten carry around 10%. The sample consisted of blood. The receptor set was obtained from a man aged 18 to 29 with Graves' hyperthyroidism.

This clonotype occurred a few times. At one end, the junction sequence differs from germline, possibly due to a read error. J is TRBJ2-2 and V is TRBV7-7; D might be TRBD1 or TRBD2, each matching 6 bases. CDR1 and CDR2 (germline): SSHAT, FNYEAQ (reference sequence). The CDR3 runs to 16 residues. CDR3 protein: CASSPREGGNTGELFF. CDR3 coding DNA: TGTGCTAGCAGTCCTCGAGAGGGGGGGAACACCGGGGAGCTGTTTTTT.

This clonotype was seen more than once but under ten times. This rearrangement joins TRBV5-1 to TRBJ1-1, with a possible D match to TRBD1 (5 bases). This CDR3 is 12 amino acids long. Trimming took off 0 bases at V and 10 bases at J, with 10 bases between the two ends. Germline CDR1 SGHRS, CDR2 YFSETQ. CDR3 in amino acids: CASSLVSGGAFF. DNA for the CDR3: TGCGCCAGCAGCTTGGTGTCGGGGGGAGCTTTCTTT.

CDR3 nucleotide sequence: TGTGCCAGCAGCCAAAGCGGGGCCGGGGAGCTGTTTTTT. Amino acids: CASSQSGAGELFF. This sequence joins TRBV7-9 and TRBJ2-2, with 7 bases aligning to TRBD2. Trimming at V came to 5 bases and at J to 6 bases, leaving 3 bases not matched to a gene. CDR1 SEHNR and CDR2 FQNEAQ come from the germline V gene (reference sequence). This CDR3 spans 13 amino acids.

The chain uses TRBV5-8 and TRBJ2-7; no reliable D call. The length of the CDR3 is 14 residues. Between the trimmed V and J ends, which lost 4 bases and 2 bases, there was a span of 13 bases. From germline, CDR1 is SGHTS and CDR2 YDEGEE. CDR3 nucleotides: TGTGCCAGCAGCCCCCCCTGGGGTACCTACGAGCAGTACTTC. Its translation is CASSPPWGTYEQYF.

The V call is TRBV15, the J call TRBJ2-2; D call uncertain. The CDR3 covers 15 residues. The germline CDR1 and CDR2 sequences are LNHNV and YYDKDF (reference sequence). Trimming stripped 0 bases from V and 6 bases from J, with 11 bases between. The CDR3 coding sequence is TGTGCCACCAGCAGAGAGGGAACCCAAGCCGGGGAGCTGTTTTTT. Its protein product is CATSREGTQAGELFF.

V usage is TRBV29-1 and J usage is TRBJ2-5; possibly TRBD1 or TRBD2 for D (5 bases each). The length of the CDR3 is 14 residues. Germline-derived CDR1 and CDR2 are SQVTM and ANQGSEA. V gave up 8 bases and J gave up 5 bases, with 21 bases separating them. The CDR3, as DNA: TGCAGCAGTTTTTCGTATAGGGGCGGGGAGACCCAGTACTTC. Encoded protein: CSSFSYRGGETQYF.

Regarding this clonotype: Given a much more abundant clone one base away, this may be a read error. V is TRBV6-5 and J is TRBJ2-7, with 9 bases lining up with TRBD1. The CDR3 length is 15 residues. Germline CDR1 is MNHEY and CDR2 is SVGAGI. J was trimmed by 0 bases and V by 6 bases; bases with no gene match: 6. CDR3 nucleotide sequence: TGTGCCAGCAGGCCCCGGGACAGGGCCTCCTACGAGCAGTACTTC. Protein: CASRPRDRASYEQYF.

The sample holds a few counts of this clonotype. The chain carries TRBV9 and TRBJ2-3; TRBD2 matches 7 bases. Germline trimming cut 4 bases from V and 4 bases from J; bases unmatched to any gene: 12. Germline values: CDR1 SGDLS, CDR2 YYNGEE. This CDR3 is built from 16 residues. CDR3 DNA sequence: TGTGCCAGCAGCCCCCTTGTAGGACTAGGGGCAGATACGCAGTATTTT. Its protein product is CASSPLVGLGADTQYF. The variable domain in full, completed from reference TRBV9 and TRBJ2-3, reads DSGVTQTPKHLITATGQRVTLRCSPRSGDLSVYWYQQSLDQGLQFLIQYYNGEERAKGNILERFSAQQFPDLHSELNLSSLELGDSALYFCASSPLVGLGADTQYFGPGTRLTVL.

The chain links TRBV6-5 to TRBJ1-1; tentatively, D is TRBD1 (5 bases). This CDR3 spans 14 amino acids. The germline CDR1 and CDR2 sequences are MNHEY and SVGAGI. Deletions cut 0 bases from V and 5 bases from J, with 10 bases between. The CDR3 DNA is TGTGCCAGCAGTTACTCCGTGGGGGGGACTGAAGCTTTCTTT. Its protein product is CASSYSVGGTEAFF.

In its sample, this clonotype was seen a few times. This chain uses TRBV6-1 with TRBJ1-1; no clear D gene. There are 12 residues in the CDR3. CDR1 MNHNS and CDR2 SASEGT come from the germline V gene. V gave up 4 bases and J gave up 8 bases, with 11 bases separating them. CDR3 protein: CASSGRDVEAFF. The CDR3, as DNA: TGTGCCAGCAGTGGCAGAGACGTCGAAGCTTTCTTT.

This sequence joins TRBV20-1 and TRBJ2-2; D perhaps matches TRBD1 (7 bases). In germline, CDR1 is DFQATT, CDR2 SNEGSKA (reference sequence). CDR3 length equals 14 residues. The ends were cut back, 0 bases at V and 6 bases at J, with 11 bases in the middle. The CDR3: CSARDLRGAGELFF. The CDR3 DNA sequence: TGCAGTGCTAGAGATCTCAGGGGGGCCGGGGAGCTGTTTTTT.

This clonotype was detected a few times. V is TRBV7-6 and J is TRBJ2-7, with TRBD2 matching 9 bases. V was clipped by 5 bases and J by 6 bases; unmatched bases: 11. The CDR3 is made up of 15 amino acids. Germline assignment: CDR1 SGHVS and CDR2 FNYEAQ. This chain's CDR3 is CASSLLAGSPGEQYF. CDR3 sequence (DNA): TGTGCCAGCAGCCTCCTAGCGGGGTCCCCGGGCGAGCAGTACTTC.

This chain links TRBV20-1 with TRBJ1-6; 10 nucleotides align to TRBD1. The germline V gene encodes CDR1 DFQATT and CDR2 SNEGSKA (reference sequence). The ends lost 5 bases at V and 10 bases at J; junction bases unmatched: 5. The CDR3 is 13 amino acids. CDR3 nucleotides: TGCAGTGCTCGGGACAGGGGCCAGTCACCCCTCCACTTT. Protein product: CSARDRGQSPLHF.

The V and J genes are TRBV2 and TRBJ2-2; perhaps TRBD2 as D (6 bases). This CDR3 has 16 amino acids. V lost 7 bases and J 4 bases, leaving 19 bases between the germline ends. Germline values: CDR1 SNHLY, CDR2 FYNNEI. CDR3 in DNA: TGTGCCAGCATTCCGGGAGAAGGGGCGAGCACCGGGGAGCTGTTTTTT. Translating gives CASIPGEGASTGELFF. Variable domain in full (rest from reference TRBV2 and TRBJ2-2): EPEVTQTPSHQVTQMGQEVILRCVPISNHLYFYWYRQILGQKVEFLVSFYNNEISEKSEIFDDQFSVERPDGSNFTLKIRSTKLEDSAMYFCASIPGEGASTGELFFGEGSRLTVL.

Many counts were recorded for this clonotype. CDR3 in amino acids: CASSLAPTSYEQYF. For the CDR3, the DNA is TGCGCCAGCAGCTTGGCACCGACAAGCTACGAGCAGTACTTC. This chain uses TRBV5-1 with TRBJ2-7; D not resolved. CDR3 size: 14 residues. The V and J ends lost 0 bases and 3 bases respectively, with 10 bases between them. The germline V gene encodes CDR1 SGHRS and CDR2 YFSETQ.

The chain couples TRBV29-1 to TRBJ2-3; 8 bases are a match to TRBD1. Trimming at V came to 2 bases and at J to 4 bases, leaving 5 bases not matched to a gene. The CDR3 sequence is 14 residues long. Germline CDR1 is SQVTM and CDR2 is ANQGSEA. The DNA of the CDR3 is TGCAGCGTTGAACGGCAGGGGGCGGCAGATACGCAGTATTTT. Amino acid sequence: CSVERQGAADTQYF.

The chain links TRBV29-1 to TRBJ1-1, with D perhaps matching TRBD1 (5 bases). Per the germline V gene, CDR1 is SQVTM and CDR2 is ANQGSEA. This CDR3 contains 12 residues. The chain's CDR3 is CRGRDRNTEAFF. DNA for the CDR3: TGCAGAGGGAGGGACCGGAACACTGAAGCTTTCTTT.

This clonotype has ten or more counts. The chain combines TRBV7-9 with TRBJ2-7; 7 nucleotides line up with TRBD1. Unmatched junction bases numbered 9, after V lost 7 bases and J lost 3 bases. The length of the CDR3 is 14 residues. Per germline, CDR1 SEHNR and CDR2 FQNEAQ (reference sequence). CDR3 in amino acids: CASTRTGSFYEQYF. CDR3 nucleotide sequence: TGTGCCAGCACCCGGACAGGATCGTTCTACGAGCAGTACTTC.

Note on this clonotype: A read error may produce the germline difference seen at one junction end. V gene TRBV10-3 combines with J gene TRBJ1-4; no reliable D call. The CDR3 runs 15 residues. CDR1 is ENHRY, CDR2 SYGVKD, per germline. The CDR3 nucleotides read TGTGCCAGCAGTCCCGGGATCTCAACTAATGAAAAACTGTTTTTT. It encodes CASSPGISTNEKLFF.

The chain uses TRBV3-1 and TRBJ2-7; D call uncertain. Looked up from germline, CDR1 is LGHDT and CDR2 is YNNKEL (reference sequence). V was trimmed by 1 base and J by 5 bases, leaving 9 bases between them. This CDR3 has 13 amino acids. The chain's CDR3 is CASSQVWADEQYF. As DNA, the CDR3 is TGTGCCAGCAGCCAAGTATGGGCAGACGAGCAGTACTTC.

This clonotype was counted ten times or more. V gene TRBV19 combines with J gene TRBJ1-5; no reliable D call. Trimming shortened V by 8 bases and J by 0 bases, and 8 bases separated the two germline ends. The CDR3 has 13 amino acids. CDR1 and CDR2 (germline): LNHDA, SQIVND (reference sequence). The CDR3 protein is CASDQYSNQPQHF. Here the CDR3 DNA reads TGTGCCAGTGACCAGTATAGCAATCAGCCCCAGCATTTT.

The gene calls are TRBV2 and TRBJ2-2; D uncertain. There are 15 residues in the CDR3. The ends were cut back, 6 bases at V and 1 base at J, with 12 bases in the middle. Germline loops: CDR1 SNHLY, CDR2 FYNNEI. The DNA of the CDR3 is TGTGCCAGCAGCTCCCCACCATTGAACACCGGGGAGCTGTTTTTT. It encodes CASSSPPLNTGELFF. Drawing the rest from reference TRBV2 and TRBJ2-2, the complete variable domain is EPEVTQTPSHQVTQMGQEVILRCVPISNHLYFYWYRQILGQKVEFLVSFYNNEISEKSEIFDDQFSVERPDGSNFTLKIRSTKLEDSAMYFCASSSPPLNTGELFFGEGSRLTVL.

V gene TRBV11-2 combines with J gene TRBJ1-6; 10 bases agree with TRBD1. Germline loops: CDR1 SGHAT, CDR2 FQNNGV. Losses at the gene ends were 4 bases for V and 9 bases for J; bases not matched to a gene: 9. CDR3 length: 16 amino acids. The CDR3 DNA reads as TGTGCCAGCAGCTCCGACAGGGGGCTGGTTGGTTCACCCCTCCACTTT. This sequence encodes CASSSDRGLVGSPLHF.

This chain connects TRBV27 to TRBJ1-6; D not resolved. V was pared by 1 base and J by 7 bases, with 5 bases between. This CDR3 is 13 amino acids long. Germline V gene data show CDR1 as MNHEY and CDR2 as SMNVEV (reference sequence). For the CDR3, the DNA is TGTGCCAGCAGTTTATACGGGAATTCACCCCTCCACTTT. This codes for CASSLYGNSPLHF.

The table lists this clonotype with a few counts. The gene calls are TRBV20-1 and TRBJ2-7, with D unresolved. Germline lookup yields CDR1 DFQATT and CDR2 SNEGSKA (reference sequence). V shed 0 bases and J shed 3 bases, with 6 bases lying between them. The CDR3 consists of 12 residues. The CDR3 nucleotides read TGCAGTGCTAGAGATTCCATCTACGAGCAGTACTTC. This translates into CSARDSIYEQYF.

The CDR3 region has the DNA TGTGCCACCAGCAGGGGACTAGCGGGGGGCCCCGAGGAGACCCAGTACTTC. This encodes CATSRGLAGGPEETQYF. The chain is built from TRBV15 and TRBJ2-5; 15 bases map to TRBD2. The CDR3 spans 17 residues. V shed 3 bases and J 5 bases; nucleotides not matched to a gene: 7. Per the germline V gene, CDR1 is LNHNV and CDR2 is YYDKDF (reference sequence).

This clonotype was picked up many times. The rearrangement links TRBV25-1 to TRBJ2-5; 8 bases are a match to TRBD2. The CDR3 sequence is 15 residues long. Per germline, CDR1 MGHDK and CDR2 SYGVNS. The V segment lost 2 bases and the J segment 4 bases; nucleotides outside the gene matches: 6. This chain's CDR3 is CASSEGTSPRETQYF. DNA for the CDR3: TGTGCCAGCAGTGAAGGGACTAGTCCGCGAGAGACCCAGTACTTC.

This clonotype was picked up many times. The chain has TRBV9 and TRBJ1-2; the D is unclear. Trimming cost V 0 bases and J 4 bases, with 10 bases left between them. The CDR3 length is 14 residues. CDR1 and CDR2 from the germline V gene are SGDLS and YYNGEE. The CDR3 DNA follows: TGTGCCAGCAGCGTAGCCAATAACCCCTATGGCTACACCTTC. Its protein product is CASSVANNPYGYTF.

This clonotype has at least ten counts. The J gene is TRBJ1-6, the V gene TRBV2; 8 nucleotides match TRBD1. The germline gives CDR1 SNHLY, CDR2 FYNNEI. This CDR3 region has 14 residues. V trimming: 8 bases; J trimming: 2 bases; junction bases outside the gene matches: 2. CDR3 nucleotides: TGTGCCAGCGGACAGGGCGCCTATAATTCACCCCTCCACTTT. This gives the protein CASGQGAYNSPLHF.